This T cell receptor (beta chain) was found in a study of blood T cell repertoires in COVID-19. From germline, CDR1 is LNHDA and CDR2 SQIVND (reference sequence). CDR3 size: 14 residues. V trimming: 11 bases; J trimming: 1 base; junction bases outside the gene matches: 5. The count of this clone is one. Only in-frame clones appear in the TCRdb table, and some are missing; sequencing was by immunoSEQ multiplex PCR. Seen here are about 350,000 clones, roughly 89% observed once, and the top ten hold roughly 4%. This TCR was sampled from a woman aged 55-69 years with COVID-19, enrolled during active disease. Sequenced material: peripheral blood. This chain links TRBV19 with TRBJ1-3; 10 bases line up with TRBD1. The CDR3 is CASMGQGSGNTIYF. Here the CDR3 DNA reads TGTGCCTCAATGGGACAGGGGTCTGGAAACACCATATATTTT.